The TCR beta chain under discussion was sequenced for a study of Ad26.COV2.S vaccination and SARS-CoV-2 variants. About the research overall: Donor got 5x10^10 or 1x10^11 viral particles of Ad26.COV2.S. The study's findings and limits: Substantial breadth was reported for post-vaccination spike-specific CD8+ and CD4+ T cells.

Germline trimming cut 2 bases from V and 2 bases from J; bases unmatched to any gene: 2. Germline CDR1 is MDHEN and CDR2 is SYDVKM. This CDR3 spans 16 amino acids. To note about this clone: Antigen unknown. The sample contains more than one DNA sequence encoding this CDR3.

Treatment defined: over 15 received Ad26.COV2.S at low or high dose, single or two shots; about 5 received placebo; per-sample allocation not given. Sampling happened 63 days after the first vaccine or placebo injection. Aged 18-55 years, donor was enrolled in Boston in about 2020. SARS-CoV-2 spike from the Wuhan strain was encoded by the vaccine, an Ad26 vector. The repertoire was sequenced with immunoSEQ multiplex PCR; TCRdb's copy has only in-frame clones and lacks some. The sample yields about 350,000 clones, about 88% seen once. V usage is TRBV28 and J usage is TRBJ1-4; 10 nucleotides match TRBD1. Sequenced material: peripheral blood, taken in a trial of Ad26.COV2.S vaccine versus placebo. This TCR was recovered from a person between 18 and 65 years old who received the Ad26.COV2.S COVID-19 vaccine or a placebo. CDR3 amino acids: CASSLGTGATNEKLFF. The DNA of the CDR3 is TGTGCCAGCAGTTTAGGGACAGGGGCGACTAATGAAAAACTGTTTTTT.